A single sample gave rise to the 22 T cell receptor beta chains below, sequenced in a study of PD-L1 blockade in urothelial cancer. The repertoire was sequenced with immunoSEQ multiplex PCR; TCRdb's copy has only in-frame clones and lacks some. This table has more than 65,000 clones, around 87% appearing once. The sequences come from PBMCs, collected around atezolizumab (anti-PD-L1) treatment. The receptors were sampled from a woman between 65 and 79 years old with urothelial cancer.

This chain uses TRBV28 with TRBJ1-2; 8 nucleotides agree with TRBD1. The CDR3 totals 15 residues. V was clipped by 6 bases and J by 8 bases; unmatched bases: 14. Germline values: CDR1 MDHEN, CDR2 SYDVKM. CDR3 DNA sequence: TGTGCCAGCAGCCGAATCGGACAGGGAGGAGAGGGCTACACCTTC. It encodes CASSRIGQGGEGYTF.

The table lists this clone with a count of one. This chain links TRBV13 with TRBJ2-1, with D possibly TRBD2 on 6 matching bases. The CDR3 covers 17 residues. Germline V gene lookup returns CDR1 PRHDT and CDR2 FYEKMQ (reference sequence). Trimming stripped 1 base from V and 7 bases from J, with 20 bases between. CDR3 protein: CASSLVWGEDRSNEQFF. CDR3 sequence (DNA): TGTGCCAGCAGCTTAGTTTGGGGGGAGGATAGATCGAATGAGCAGTTCTTC.

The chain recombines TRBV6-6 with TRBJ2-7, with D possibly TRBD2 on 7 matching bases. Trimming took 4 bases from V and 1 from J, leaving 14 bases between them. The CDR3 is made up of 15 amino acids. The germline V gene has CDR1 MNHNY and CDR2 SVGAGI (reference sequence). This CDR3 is CASSFGGGRSYEQYF. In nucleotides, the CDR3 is TGTGCCAGCAGTTTTGGGGGGGGGCGGTCCTACGAGCAGTACTTC.

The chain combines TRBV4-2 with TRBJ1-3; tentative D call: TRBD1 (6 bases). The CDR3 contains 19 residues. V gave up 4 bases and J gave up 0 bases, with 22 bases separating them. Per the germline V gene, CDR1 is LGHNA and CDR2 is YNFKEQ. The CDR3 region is CASSPQPGQSSLSGNTIYF. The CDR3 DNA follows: TGTGCCAGCAGCCCCCAACCCGGACAGTCTTCTCTCTCTGGAAACACCATATATTTT.

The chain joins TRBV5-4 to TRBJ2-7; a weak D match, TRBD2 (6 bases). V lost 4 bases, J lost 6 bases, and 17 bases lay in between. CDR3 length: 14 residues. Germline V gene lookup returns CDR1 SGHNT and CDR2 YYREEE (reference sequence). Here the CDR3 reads CASSRDWGSVEQYF. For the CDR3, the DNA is TGTGCCAGCAGCCGGGACTGGGGGTCGGTCGAGCAGTACTTC.

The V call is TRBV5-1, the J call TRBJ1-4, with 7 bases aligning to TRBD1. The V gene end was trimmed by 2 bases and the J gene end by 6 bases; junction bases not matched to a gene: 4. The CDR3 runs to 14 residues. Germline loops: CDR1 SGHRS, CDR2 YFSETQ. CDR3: CASSFRGVDEKLFF. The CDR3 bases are TGCGCCAGCAGCTTCAGGGGGGTGGATGAAAAACTGTTTTTT. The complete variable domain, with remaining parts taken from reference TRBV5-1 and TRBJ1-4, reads KAGVTQTPRYLIKTRGQQVTLSCSPISGHRSVSWYQQTPGQGLQFLFEYFSETQRNKGNFPGRFSGRQFSNSRSEMNVSTLELGDSALYLCASSFRGVDEKLFFGSGTQLSVL.

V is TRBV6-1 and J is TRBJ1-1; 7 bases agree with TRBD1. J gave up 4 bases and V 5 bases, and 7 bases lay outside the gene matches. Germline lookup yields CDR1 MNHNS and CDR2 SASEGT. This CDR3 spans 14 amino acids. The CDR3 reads CASSSTGVSTEAFF. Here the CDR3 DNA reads TGTGCCAGCAGTTCCACAGGGGTGAGCACTGAAGCTTTCTTT.

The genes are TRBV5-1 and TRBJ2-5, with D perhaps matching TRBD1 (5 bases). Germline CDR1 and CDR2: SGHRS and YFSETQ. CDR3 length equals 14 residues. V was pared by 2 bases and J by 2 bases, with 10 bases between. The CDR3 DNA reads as TGCGCCAGCAGCTTAGGGGCCCGGCAAGAGACCCAGTACTTC. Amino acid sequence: CASSLGARQETQYF.

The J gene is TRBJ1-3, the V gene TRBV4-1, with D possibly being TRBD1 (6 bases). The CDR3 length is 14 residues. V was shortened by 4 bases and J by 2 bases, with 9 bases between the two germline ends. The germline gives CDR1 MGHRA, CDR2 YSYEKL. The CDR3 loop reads CASSPTGAGNTIYF. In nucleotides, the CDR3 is TGCGCCAGCAGCCCGACAGGCGCTGGAAACACCATATATTTT.

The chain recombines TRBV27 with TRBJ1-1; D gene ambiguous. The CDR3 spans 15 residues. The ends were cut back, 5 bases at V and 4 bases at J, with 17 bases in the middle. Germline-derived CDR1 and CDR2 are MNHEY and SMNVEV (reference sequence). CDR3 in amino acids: CASSPWEPLSTEAFF. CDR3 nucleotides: TGTGCCAGCAGTCCCTGGGAGCCCCTGTCCACTGAAGCTTTCTTT.

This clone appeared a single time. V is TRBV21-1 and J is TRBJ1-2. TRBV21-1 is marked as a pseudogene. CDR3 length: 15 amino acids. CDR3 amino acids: CASSKAYTGGGGYTF. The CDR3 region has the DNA TGTGCCAGCAGCAAAGCTTATACGGGGGGAGGTGGCTACACCTTC.

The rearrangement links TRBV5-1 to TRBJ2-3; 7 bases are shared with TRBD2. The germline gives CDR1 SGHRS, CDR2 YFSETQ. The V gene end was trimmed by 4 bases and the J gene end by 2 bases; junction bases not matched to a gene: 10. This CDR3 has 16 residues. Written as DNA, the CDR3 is TGCGCCAGCAGCGCCGGGACTAACGCCCTCACAGATACGCAGTATTTT. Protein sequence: CASSAGTNALTDTQYF. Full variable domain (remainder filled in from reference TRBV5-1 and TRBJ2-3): KAGVTQTPRYLIKTRGQQVTLSCSPISGHRSVSWYQQTPGQGLQFLFEYFSETQRNKGNFPGRFSGRQFSNSRSEMNVSTLELGDSALYLCASSAGTNALTDTQYFGPGTRLTVL.

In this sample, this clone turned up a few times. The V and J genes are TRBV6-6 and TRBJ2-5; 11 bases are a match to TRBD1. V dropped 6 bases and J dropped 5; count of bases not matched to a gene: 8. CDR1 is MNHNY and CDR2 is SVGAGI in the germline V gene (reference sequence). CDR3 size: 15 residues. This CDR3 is CASRPPGQGGETQYF. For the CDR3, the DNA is TGTGCCAGCAGGCCTCCGGGACAGGGGGGGGAGACCCAGTACTTC.

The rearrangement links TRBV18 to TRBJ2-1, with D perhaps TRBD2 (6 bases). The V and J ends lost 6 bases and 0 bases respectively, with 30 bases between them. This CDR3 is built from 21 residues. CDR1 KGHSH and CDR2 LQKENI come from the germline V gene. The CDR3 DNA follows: TGTGCCAGCTCGCCCCCCCGCGGTGGGTCCTCCGGGGGACCCTCCTACAATGAGCAGTTCTTC. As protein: CASSPPRGGSSGGPSYNEQFF.

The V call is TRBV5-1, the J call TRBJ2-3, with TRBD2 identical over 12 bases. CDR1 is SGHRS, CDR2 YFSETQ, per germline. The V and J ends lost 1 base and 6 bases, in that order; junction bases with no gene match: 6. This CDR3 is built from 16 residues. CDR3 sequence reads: CASSLPSGGAEDTQYF. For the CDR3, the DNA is TGCGCCAGCAGCTTGCCTAGCGGGGGGGCAGAGGATACGCAGTATTTT.

The CDR3: CASSQRQGSGETQYF. DNA of the CDR3: TGCGCCAGCAGCCAACGACAGGGGTCGGGAGAGACCCAGTACTTC. The genes are TRBV5-1 and TRBJ2-5; TRBD1 agrees at 8 bases. Germline CDR1 reads SGHRS; CDR2 reads YFSETQ. This CDR3 comprises 15 residues. V lost 4 bases, J lost 4 bases, and 9 bases stayed unmatched. Combining the CDR3 with reference TRBV5-1 and TRBJ2-5 gives the whole variable domain KAGVTQTPRYLIKTRGQQVTLSCSPISGHRSVSWYQQTPGQGLQFLFEYFSETQRNKGNFPGRFSGRQFSNSRSEMNVSTLELGDSALYLCASSQRQGSGETQYFGPGTRLLVL.

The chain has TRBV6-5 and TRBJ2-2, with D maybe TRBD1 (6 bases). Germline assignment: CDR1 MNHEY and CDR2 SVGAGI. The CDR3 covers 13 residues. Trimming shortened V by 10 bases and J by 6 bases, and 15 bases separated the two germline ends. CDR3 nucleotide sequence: TGTGCCATCGGTCGGACAGTGGCCGGGGAGCTGTTTTTT. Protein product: CAIGRTVAGELFF.

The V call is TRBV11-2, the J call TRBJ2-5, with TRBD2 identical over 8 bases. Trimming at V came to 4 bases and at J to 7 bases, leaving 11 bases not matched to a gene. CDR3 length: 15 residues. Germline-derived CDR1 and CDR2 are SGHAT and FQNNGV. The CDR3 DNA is TGTGCCAGCAGCTCACAAAGCGGGAGCGGGAGGACCCAGTACTTC. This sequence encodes CASSSQSGSGRTQYF.

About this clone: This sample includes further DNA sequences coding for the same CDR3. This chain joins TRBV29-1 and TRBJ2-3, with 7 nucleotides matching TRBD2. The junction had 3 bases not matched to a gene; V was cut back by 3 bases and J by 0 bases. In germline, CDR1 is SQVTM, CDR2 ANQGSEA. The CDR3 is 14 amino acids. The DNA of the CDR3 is TGCAGCGTTGATGGAGCGGGAAGCACAGATACGCAGTATTTT. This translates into CSVDGAGSTDTQYF.

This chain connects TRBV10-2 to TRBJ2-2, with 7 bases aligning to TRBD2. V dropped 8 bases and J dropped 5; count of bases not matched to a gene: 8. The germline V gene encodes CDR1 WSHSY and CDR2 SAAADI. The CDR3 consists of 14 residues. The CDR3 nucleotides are TGCGCCAGCGGGGACTATCCCCAAACCGGGGAGCTGTTTTTT. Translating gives CASGDYPQTGELFF.

The CDR3 nucleotides are TGTGCCAGCAGTCCAGACAGGGTCTTCGGTACGCAGTATTTT. It specifies CASSPDRVFGTQYF. The chain couples TRBV27 to TRBJ2-3; 7 nucleotides match TRBD1. The V segment lost 5 bases and the J segment 8 bases; nucleotides outside the gene matches: 10. From germline, CDR1 is MNHEY and CDR2 SMNVEV (reference sequence). This CDR3 is built from 14 residues.

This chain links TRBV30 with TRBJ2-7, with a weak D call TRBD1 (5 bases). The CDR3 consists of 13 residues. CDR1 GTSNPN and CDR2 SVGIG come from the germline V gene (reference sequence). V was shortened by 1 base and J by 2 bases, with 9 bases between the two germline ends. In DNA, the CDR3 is TGTGCCTGGAGTGATGTCAGGGCCTACGAGCAGTACTTC. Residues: CAWSDVRAYEQYF. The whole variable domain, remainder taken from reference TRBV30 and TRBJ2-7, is SQTIHQWPATLVQPVGSPLSLECTVEGTSNPNLYWYRQAAGRGLQLLFYSVGIGQISSEVPQNLSASRPQDRQFILSSKKLLLSDSGFYLCAWSDVRAYEQYFGPGTRLTVT.